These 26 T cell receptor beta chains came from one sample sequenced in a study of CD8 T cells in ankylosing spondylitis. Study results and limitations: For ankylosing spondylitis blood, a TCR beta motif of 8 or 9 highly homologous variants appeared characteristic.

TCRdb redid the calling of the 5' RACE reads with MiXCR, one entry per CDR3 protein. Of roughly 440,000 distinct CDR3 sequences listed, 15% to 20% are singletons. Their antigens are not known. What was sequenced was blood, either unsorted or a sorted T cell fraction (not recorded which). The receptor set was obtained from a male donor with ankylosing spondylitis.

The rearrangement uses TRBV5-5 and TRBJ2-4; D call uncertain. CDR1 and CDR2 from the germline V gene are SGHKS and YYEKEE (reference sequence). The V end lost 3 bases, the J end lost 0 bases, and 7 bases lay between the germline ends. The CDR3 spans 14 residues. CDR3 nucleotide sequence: TGTGCCAGCAGCTCAGACGGAGCCAAAAACATTCAGTACTTC. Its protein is CASSSDGAKNIQYF.

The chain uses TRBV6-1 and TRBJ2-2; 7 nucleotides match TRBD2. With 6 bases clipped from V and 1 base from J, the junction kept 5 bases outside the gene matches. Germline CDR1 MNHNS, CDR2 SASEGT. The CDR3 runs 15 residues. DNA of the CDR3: TGTGCCAGCAGAACCGGGACTAAGAACACCGGGGAGCTGTTTTTT. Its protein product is CASRTGTKNTGELFF.

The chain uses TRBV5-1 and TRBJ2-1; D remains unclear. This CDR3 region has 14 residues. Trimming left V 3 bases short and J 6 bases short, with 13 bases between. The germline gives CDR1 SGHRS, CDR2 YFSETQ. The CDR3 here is CASSSGGLGNEQFF. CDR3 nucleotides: TGCGCCAGCAGCTCCGGTGGCCTGGGCAATGAGCAGTTCTTC.

The CDR3 sequence is CASSTGRTGTDTQYF. Written as DNA, the CDR3 is TGTGCCAGCAGTACCGGACGGACTGGCACAGATACGCAGTATTTT. The chain recombines TRBV6-1 with TRBJ2-3; tentatively, D is TRBD2 (5 bases). V shed 5 bases and J shed 1 base, with 13 bases lying between them. This CDR3 spans 15 amino acids. The germline V gene has CDR1 MNHNS and CDR2 SASEGT.

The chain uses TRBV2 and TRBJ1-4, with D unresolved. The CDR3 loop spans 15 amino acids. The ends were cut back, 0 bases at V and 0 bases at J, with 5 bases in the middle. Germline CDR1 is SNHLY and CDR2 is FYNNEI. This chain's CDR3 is CASSEAGATNEKLFF. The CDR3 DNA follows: TGTGCCAGCAGTGAAGCTGGGGCAACTAATGAAAAACTGTTTTTT.

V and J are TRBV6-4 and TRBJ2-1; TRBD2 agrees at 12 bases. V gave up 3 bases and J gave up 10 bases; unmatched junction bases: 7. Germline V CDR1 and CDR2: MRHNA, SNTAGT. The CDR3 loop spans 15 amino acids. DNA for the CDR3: TGTGCCAGCAGTGAGGAACTAGCGGGGGGTGGCGAGCAGTTCTTC. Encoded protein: CASSEELAGGGEQFF.

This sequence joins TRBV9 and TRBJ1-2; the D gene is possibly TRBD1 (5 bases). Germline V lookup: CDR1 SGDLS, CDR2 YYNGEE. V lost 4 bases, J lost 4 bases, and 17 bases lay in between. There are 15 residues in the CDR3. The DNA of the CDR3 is TGTGCCAGCAGCCCGACCGGGGGAACGCCCTATGGCTACACCTTC. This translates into CASSPTGGTPYGYTF.

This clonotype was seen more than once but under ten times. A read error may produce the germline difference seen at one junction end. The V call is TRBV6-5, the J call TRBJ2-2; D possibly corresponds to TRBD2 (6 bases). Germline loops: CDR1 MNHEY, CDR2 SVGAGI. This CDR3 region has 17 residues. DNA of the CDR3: TGTGCCAACAGTTACGGGGGACTTTCTGGGGGCACCGGGGAGCTGTTTTTT. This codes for CANSYGGLSGGTGELFF.

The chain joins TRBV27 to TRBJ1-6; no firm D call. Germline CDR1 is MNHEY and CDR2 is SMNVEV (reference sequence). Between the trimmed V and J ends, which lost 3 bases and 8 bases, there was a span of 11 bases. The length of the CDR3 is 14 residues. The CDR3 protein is CASSFGSRDSPLHF. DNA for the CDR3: TGTGCCAGCAGTTTCGGCAGTAGGGATTCACCCCTCCACTTT.

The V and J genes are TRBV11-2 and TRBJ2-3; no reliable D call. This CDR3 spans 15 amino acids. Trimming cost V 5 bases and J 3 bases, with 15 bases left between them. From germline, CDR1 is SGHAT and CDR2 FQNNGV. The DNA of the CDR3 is TGTGCCAGCAGCCCCGATCACCGAGAGACAGATACGCAGTATTTT. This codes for CASSPDHRETDTQYF.

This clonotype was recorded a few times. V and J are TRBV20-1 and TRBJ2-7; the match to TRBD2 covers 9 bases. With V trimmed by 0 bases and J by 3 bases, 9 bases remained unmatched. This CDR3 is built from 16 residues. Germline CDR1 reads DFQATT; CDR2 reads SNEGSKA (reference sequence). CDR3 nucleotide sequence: TGCAGTGCTAGAGATGTGGCGGGGGGGATAGGCTACGAGCAGTACTTC. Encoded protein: CSARDVAGGIGYEQYF.

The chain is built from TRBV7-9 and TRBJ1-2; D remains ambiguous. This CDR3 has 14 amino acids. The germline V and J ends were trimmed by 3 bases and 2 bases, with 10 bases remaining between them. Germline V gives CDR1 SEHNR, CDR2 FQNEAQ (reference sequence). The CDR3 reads CASSFGELNYGYTF. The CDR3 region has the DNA TGTGCCAGCAGCTTTGGTGAGCTGAACTATGGCTACACCTTC.

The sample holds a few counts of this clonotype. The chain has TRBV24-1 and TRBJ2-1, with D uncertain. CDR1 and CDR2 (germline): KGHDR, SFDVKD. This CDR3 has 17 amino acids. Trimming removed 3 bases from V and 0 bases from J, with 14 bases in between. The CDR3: CATSDPNSRSSYNEQFF. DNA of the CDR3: TGTGCCACCAGTGATCCTAACTCCCGCAGCTCCTACAATGAGCAGTTCTTC.

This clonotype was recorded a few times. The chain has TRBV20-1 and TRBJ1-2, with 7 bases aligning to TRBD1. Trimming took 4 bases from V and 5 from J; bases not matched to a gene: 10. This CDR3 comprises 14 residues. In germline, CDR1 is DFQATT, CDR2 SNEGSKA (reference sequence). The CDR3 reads CSAKKTGVVYGYTF. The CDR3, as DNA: TGCAGTGCTAAAAAAACAGGGGTGGTGTATGGCTACACCTTC.

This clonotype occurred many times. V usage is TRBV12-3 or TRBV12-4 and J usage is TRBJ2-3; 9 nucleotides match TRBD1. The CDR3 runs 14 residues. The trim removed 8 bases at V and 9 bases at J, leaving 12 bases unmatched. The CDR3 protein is CASAGTGSALTQYF. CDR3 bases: TGTGCCAGCGCCGGGACAGGGTCGGCTCTGACGCAGTATTTT.

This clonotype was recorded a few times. CDR3 DNA sequence: TGTGCCAGCAGCTCCTACCCCCATTCAAATCAGCCCCAGCATTTT. It is translated as CASSSYPHSNQPQHF. V usage is TRBV7-6 and J usage is TRBJ1-5; no reliable D call. CDR1 and CDR2 from the germline V gene are SGHVS and FNYEAQ. The CDR3 totals 15 residues. V was clipped by 4 bases and J by 4 bases, with 14 bases between them.

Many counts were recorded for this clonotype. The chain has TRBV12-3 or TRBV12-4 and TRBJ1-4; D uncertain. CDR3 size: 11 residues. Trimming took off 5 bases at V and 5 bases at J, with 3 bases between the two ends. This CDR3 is CASSRNEKLFF. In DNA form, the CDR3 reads TGTGCCAGCAGTCGAAATGAAAAACTGTTTTTT.

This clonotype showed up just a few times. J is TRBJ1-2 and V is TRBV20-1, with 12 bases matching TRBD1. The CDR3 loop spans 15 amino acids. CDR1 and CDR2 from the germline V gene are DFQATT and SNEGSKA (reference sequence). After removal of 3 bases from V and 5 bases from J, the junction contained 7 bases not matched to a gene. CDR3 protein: CSASPGTGGYYGYTF. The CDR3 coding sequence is TGCAGTGCTAGTCCCGGGACAGGGGGCTATTATGGCTACACCTTC.

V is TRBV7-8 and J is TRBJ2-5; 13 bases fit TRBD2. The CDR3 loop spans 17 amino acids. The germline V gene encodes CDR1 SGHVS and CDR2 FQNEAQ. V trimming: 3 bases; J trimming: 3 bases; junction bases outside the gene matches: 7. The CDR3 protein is CASSLGGLAGPKETQYF. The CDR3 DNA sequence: TGTGCCAGCAGCTTGGGGGGACTAGCGGGACCTAAAGAGACCCAGTACTTC.

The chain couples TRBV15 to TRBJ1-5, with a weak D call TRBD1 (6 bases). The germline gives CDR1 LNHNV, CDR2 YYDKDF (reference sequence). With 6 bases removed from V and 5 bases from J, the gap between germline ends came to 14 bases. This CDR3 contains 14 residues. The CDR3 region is CATRTGSQDQPQHF. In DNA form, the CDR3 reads TGTGCCACCAGAACAGGGAGTCAAGATCAGCCCCAGCATTTT.

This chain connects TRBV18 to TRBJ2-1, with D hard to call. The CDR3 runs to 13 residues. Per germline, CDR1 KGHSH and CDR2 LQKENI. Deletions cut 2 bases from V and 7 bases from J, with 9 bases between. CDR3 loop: CASSPKHVNEQFF. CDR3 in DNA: TGTGCCAGCTCACCAAAACACGTGAATGAGCAGTTCTTC.

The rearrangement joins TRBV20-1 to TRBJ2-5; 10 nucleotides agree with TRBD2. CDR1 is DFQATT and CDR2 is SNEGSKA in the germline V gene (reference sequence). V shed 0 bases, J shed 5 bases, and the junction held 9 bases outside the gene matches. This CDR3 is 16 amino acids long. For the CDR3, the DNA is TGCAGTGCTAGAGATCTCCTAGCGGGGGAGTGGGAGACCCAGTACTTC. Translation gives CSARDLLAGEWETQYF.

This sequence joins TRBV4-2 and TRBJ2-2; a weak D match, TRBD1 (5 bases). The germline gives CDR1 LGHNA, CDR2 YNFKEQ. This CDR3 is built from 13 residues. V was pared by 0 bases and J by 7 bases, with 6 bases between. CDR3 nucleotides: TGTGCCAGCAGCCAAGATCAGGGCGGGGAGCTGTTTTTT. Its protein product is CASSQDQGGELFF.

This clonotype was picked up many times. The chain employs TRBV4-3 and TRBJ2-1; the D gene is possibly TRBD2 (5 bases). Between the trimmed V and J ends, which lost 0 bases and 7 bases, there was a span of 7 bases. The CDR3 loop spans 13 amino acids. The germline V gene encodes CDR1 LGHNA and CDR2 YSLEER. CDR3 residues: CASSQDWRNEQFF. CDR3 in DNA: TGCGCCAGCAGCCAAGATTGGAGGAATGAGCAGTTCTTC.

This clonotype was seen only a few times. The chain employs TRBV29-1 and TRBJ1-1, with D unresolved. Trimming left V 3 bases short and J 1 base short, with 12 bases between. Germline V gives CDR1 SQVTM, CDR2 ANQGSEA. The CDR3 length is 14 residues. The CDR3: CSVDNIKGNTEAFF. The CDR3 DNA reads TGCAGCGTTGACAATATTAAAGGGAACACTGAAGCTTTCTTT.

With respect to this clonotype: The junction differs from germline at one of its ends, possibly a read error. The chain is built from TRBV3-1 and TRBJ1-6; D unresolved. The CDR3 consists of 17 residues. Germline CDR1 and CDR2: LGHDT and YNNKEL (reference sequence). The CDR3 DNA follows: TGTGCCTGCAGCCAATCCATCTGGGGCTCCTATAATTCACCCCTCCACTTT. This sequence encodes CACSQSIWGSYNSPLHF.